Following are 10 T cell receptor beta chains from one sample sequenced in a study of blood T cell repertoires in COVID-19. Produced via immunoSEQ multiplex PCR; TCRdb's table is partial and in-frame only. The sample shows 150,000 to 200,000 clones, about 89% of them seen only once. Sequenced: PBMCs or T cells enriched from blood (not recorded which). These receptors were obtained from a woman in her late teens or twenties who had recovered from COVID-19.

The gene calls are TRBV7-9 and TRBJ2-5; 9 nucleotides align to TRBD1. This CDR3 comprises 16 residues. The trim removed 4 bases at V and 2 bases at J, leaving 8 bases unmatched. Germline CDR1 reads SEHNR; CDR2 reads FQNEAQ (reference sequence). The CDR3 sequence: CASSSLQGTGQETQYF. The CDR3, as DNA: TGTGCCAGCAGCTCCCTCCAAGGGACAGGGCAAGAGACCCAGTACTTC.

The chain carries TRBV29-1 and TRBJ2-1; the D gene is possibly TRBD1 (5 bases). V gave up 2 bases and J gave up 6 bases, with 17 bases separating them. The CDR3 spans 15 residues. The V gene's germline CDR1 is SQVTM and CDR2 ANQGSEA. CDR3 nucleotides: TGCAGCGTTGAAACCGGGCTGACCAGGGCCAATGAGCAGTTCTTC. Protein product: CSVETGLTRANEQFF.

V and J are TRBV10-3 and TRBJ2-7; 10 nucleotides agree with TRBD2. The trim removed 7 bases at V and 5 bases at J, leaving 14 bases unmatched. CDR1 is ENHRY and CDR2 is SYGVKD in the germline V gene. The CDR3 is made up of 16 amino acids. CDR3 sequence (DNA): TGTGCCATCACAGCTAGCGGGGGACTTAGAGTCCACGAGCAGTACTTC. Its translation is CAITASGGLRVHEQYF.

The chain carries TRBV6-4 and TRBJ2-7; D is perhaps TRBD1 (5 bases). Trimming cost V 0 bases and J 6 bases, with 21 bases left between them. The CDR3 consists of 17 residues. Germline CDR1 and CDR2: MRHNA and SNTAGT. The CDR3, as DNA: TGTGCCAGCAGTGACTCGACGTGGGGCACCTCACCCCTCGAGCAGTACTTC. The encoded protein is CASSDSTWGTSPLEQYF.

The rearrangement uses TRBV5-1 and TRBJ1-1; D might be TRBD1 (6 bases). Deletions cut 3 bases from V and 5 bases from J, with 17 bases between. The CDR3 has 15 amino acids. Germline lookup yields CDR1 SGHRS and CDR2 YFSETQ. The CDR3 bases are TGCGCCAGCAGCTCCCCCTTACAGGGTTCAACTGAAGCTTTCTTT. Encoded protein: CASSSPLQGSTEAFF.

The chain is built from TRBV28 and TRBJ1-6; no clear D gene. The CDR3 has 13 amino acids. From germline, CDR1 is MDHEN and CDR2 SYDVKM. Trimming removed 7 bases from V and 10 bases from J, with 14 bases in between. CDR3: CASNPPRSSPLHF. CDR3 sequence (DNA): TGTGCCAGCAATCCCCCCCGGTCGTCACCCCTCCACTTT.

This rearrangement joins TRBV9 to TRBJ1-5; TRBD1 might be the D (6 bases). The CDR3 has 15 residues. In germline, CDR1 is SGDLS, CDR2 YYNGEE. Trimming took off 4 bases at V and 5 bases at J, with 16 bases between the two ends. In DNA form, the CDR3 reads TGTGCCAGCAGCCCCCACGACAGGTGGGATCAGCCCCAGCATTTT. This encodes CASSPHDRWDQPQHF.

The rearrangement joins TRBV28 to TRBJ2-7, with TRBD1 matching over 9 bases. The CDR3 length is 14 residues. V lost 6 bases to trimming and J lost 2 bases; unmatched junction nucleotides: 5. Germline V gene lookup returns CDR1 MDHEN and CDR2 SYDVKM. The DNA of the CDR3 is TGTGCCAGCAGCCCGGGACAGGGCCCCTACGAGCAGTACTTC. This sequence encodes CASSPGQGPYEQYF.

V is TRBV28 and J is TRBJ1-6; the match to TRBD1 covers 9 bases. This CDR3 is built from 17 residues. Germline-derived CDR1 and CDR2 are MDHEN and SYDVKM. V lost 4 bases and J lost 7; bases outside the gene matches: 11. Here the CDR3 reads CASSSEPGTGRNSPLHF. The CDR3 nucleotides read TGTGCCAGCAGTTCCGAACCCGGGACAGGGCGAAATTCACCCCTCCACTTT.

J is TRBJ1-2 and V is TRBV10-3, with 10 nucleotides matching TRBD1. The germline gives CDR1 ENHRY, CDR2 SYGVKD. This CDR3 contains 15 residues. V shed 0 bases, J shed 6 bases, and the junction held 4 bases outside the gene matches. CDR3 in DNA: TGTGCCATCAGTGAGTCGCCGGGACAGGGGCATGGCTACACCTTC. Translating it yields CAISESPGQGHGYTF.